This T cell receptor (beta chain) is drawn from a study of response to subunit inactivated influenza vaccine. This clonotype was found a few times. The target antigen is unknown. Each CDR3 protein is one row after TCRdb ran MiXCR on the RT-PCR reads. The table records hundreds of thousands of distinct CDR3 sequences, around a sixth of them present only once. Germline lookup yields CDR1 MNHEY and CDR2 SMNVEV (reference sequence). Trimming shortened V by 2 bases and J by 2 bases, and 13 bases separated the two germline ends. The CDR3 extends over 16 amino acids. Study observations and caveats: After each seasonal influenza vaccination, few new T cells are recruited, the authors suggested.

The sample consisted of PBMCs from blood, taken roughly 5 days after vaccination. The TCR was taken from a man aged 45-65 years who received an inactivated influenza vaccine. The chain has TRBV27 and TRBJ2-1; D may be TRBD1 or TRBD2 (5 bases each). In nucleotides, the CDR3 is TGTGCCAGCAGTTTAGTGGGGGTAAGGCCCTACAATGAGCAGTTCTTC. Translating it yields CASSLVGVRPYNEQFF.